This T cell receptor beta chain was observed in a study of blood T cell repertoires in COVID-19. Per the original methods: Reference gene primer amplification gave nucleated cell count estimates. The repertoire was sequenced with immunoSEQ multiplex PCR; TCRdb's copy has only in-frame clones and lacks some. The V and J calls and clone size come from that table; D and trimming were worked out from the DNA. This sample carries about 52,000 clones, around 82% of them seen once, and the ten largest clones take roughly a quarter. Germline V gives CDR1 ENHRY, CDR2 SYGVKD. The ends were cut back, 0 bases at V and 6 bases at J, with 12 bases in the middle. This CDR3 is 15 amino acids long.

This receptor was taken from a woman over 75 with COVID-19, enrolled during active disease. The rearrangement uses TRBV10-3 and TRBJ2-1; D gene ambiguous. Sequenced input: peripheral blood. For the CDR3, the DNA is TGTGCCATCAGTGAGTCAAGCGCCTACGCCAATGAGCAGTTCTTC. This encodes CAISESSAYANEQFF.